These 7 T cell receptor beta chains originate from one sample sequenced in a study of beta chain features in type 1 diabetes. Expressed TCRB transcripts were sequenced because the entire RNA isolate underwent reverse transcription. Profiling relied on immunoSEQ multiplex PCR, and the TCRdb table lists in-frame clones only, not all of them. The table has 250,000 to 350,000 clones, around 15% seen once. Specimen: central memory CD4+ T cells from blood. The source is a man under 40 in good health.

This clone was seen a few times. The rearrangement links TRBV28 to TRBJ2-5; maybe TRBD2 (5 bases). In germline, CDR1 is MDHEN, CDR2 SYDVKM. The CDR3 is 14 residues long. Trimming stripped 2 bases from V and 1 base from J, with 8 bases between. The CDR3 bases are TGTGCCAGCAGTTTAGAGGGTCGCCAAGAGACCCAGTACTTC. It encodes CASSLEGRQETQYF. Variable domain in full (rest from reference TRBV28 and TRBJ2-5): DVKVTQSSRYLVKRTGEKVFLECVQDMDHENMFWYRQDPGLGLRLIYFSYDVKMKEKGDIPEGYSVSREKKERFSLILESASTNQTSMYLCASSLEGRQETQYFGPGTRLLVL.

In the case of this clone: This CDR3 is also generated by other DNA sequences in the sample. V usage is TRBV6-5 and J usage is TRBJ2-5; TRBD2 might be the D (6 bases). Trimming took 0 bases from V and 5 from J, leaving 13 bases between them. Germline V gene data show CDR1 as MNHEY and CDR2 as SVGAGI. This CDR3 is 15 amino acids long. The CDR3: CASSYSPGGGETQYF. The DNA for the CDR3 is TGTGCCAGCAGTTACTCCCCCGGGGGTGGGGAGACCCAGTACTTC.

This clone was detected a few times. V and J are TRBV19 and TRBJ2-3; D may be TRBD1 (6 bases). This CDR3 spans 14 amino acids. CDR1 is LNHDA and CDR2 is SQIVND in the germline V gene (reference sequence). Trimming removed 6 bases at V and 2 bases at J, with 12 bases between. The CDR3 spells CASRPQGFTDTQYF. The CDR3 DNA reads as TGTGCCAGTAGACCTCAGGGGTTCACAGATACGCAGTATTTT.

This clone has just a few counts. The CDR3 DNA sequence: TGTGCCAGCAGCTTGTCTAGAAAGCTGTTTTTT. Amino acids: CASSLSRKLFF. The V call is TRBV11-2, the J call TRBJ2-2; D not certain. Germline CDR1 and CDR2: SGHAT and FQNNGV. V lost 3 bases and J 12 bases, leaving 8 bases between the germline ends. CDR3 length: 11 amino acids.

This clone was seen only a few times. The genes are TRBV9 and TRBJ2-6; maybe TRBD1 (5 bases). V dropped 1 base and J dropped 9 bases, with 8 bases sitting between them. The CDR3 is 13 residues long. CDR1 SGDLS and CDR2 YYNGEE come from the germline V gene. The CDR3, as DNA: TGTGCCAGCAGCGTACAGGGAAGCAACGTCCTGACTTTC. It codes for CASSVQGSNVLTF. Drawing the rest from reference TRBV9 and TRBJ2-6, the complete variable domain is DSGVTQTPKHLITATGQRVTLRCSPRSGDLSVYWYQQSLDQGLQFLIQYYNGEERAKGNILERFSAQQFPDLHSELNLSSLELGDSALYFCASSVQGSNVLTFGAGSRLTVL.

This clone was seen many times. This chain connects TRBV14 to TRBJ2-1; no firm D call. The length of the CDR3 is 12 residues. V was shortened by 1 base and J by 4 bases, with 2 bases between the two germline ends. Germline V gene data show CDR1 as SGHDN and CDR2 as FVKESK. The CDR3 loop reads CASSQGYNEQFF. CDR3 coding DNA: TGTGCCAGCAGCCAAGGGTACAATGAGCAGTTCTTC.

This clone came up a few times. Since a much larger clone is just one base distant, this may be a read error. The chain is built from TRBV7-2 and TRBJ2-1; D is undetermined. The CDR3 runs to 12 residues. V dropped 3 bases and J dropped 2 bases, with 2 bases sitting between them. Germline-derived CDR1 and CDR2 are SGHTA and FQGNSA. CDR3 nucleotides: TGTGCCAGCAGCTTTACCTACAATGAGCAGTTCTTC. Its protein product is CASSFTYNEQFF.